The next 5 T cell receptor beta chains were all read from a single sample in a study of beta chain features in type 1 diabetes (dated by TCRdb to 2016 to 2018). The receptor library was made with the immunoSEQ multiplex PCR assay. The entire isolated RNA was reverse transcribed using the High Capacity cDNA Reverse Transcription Kit, and thus expressed TCRB transcripts were sequenced. Here the immuneACCESS table is served through TCRdb, limited to in-frame sequences with V and J called. Missing clones are a known gap in these copies; in checked studies unresolved V genes cover under half, and the rest lacks a known reason. The sample records 110,000 to 150,000 clones, 6.5% to 8.5% of which are singletons. Around 1.3% of the sample is in the top ten clones. Sequences were obtained from central memory CD4+ T cells from blood. The receptors were sampled from a woman aged 25 to 39 in good health.

The V gene is TRBV4-1, the J gene TRBJ1-1; D perhaps matches TRBD1 (5 bases). The germline gives CDR1 MGHRA, CDR2 YSYEKL. V was cut by 2 bases and J by 2 bases, with 9 bases left in between. This CDR3 has 14 residues. For the CDR3, the DNA is TGCGCCAGCAGCCAACTCGACAGTAACACTGAAGCTTTCTTT. This codes for CASSQLDSNTEAFF.

This chain links TRBV2 with TRBJ2-1; D is ambiguous. The CDR3 totals 17 residues. Trimming left V 4 bases short and J 6 bases short, with 22 bases between. CDR1 is SNHLY, CDR2 FYNNEI, per germline. CDR3 sequence (DNA): TGTGCCAGCAGTGCCCTTGGGCAGTCCCACCCCGGCAATGAGCAGTTCTTC. Amino acids: CASSALGQSHPGNEQFF.

The chain has TRBV9 and TRBJ2-1; 7 nucleotides line up with TRBD2. The CDR3 is made up of 18 amino acids. The V gene end was trimmed by 3 bases and the J gene end by 0 bases; junction bases not matched to a gene: 12. The V gene's germline CDR1 is SGDLS and CDR2 YYNGEE. The CDR3 reads CASSATGGLRSSYNEQFF. The CDR3 coding sequence is TGTGCCAGCAGCGCGACGGGAGGACTCAGGAGCTCCTACAATGAGCAGTTCTTC.

The chain carries TRBV20-1 and TRBJ2-1; D is unresolved. This CDR3 has 11 residues. V was shortened by 6 bases and J by 10 bases, with 13 bases between the two germline ends. From germline, CDR1 is DFQATT and CDR2 SNEGSKA (reference sequence). The CDR3 here is CSAPTFGEQFF. CDR3 nucleotides: TGCAGTGCCCCAACATTCGGGGAGCAGTTCTTC.

This chain uses TRBV2 with TRBJ2-3; 10 bases are shared with TRBD2. V was clipped by 7 bases and J by 3 bases; unmatched bases: 4. The CDR3 runs 14 residues. In germline, CDR1 is SNHLY, CDR2 FYNNEI. CDR3 DNA sequence: TGTGCCAGCATGAAACTAGCGGGGACAGATACGCAGTATTTT. It specifies CASMKLAGTDTQYF.